A single sample gave rise to the 7 T cell receptor beta chains below, sequenced in a study of quantifying T cell responses using KT2 cells. Study summary: cDNA was made from DNase-treated RNA using alpha and beta constant primers.

The cDNA 3' end received a ligated oligonucleotide with a UMI. An equimolar mix of RC1.1 and RC1.2 primed the beta chain across TRBC1 and TRBC2. TCRdb itself ran the UMI-ligation and nested PCR reads through MiXCR, one entry per CDR3 protein. The sample shows fewer than 50,000 distinct CDR3 sequences, roughly 12% of them seen only once. The material sequenced was PBMCs spiked with cells of the T cell clone KT2. Receptors were obtained from a human donor.

This sequence joins TRBV9 and TRBJ2-5; D gene uncertain. The CDR3 extends over 14 amino acids. The germline V gene has CDR1 SGDLS and CDR2 YYNGEE. Trimming cost V 0 bases and J 1 base, with 7 bases left between them. CDR3 nucleotide sequence: TGTGCCAGCAGCGTAGCTTGGGCCCAAGAGACCCAGTACTTC. Amino acids: CASSVAWAQETQYF.

V is TRBV4-1 and J is TRBJ2-6, with TRBD1 as a possible D gene (6 bases). Germline V gene lookup returns CDR1 MGHRA and CDR2 YSYEKL. The CDR3 sequence is 17 residues long. V was shortened by 3 bases and J by 0 bases, with 12 bases between the two germline ends. The CDR3 nucleotides read TGCGCCAGCAGCCATGCAGGGGCCACCTCTGGGGCCAACGTCCTGACTTTC. This sequence encodes CASSHAGATSGANVLTF.

In its sample, this clonotype was seen a few times. The V and J genes are TRBV5-4 and TRBJ2-2; D uncertain. Germline assignment: CDR1 SGHNT and CDR2 YYREEE (reference sequence). V gave up 2 bases and J gave up 1 base, with 3 bases separating them. The CDR3 has 13 residues. CDR3 sequence: CASSFQNTGELFF. For the CDR3, the DNA is TGTGCCAGCAGCTTTCAGAACACCGGGGAGCTGTTTTTT.

The chain couples TRBV3-1 to TRBJ1-3; D not resolved. The CDR3 has 15 residues. CDR1 LGHDT and CDR2 YNNKEL come from the germline V gene (reference sequence). Trimming took off 2 bases at V and 2 bases at J, with 10 bases between the two ends. CDR3 sequence: CASSQFQGTGNTIYF. The CDR3 DNA reads as TGTGCCAGCAGCCAATTTCAAGGGACTGGAAACACCATATATTTT.

This clonotype was counted at least ten times. V usage is TRBV21-1 and J usage is TRBJ1-6; the D call in the table, TRBD1, was not verified against the DNA. TRBV21-1 corresponds to a pseudogene. The CDR3 extends over 17 amino acids. CDR3 protein: CASSKGWRRGTNSPLHF. As DNA, the CDR3 is TGTGCCAGCAGCAAAGGTTGGCGCAGGGGGACCAATTCACCCCTCCACTTT.

The chain recombines TRBV6-1 with TRBJ2-7; the D gene is possibly TRBD1 (5 bases). V lost 1 base and J lost 11, with 18 bases in between. CDR3 length equals 14 residues. Germline lookup yields CDR1 MNHNS and CDR2 SASEGT. The CDR3 spells CASSEDIRTKLKYF. The CDR3 DNA is TGTGCCAGCAGTGAAGATATCAGGACAAAGTTGAAGTACTTC.

This clonotype was detected a few times. V usage is TRBV18 and J usage is TRBJ2-1, with 9 bases that match TRBD1. V gave up 0 bases and J gave up 6 bases; unmatched junction bases: 6. Germline V CDR1 and CDR2: KGHSH, LQKENI. The CDR3 is 16 amino acids. CDR3 protein: CASSPPGTGKSNEQFF. For the CDR3, the DNA is TGTGCCAGCTCACCACCTGGGACAGGGAAGAGCAATGAGCAGTTCTTC.